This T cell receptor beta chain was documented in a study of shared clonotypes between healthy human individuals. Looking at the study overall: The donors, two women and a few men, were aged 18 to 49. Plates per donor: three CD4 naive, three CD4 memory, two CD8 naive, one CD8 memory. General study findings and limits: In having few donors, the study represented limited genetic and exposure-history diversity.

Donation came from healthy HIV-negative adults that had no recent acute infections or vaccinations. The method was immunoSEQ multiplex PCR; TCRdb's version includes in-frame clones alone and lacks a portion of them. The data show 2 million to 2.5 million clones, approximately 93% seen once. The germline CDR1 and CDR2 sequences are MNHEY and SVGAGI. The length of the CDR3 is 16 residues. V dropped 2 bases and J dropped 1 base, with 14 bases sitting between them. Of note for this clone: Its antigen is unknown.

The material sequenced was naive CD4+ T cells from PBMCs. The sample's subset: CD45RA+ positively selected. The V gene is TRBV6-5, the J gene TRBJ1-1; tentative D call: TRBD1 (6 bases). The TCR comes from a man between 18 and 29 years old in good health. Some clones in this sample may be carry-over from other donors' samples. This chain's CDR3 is CASSYPTTGQNTEAFF. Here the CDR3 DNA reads TGTGCCAGCAGTTACCCCACGACAGGACAGAACACTGAAGCTTTCTTT.